The 15 T cell receptor beta chains given below trace back to one sample, sequenced in a study of CXCR3-negative and CXCR3-positive naive CD8 T cells. Study-level points and caveats: The TRB CDR3s that CXCR3-positive naive cells carried were more hydrophobic than those of CXCR3-negative naive cells.

The authors prepared UMI-labeled TRB cDNA libraries by 5' RACE. Each CDR3 protein gets one entry in TCRdb, which reprocessed the 5' RACE reads and gives no DNA. The sample table includes around 120,000 distinct CDR3 sequences. Their antigen targets remain unknown. Sample: naive CXCR3+ CD8+ T cells from blood. As for subset: CD45RO-CCR7+CD27+CD95- naive CD8+ T cells expressing CXCR3 (TNR3+). These receptors all come from a human donor in good health. Some clones in this sample may be carry-over from other donors' samples.

The chain links TRBV4-3 to TRBJ1-2; TCRdb's D call, TRBD1, is unchecked because there is no DNA. Germline-derived CDR1 and CDR2 are LGHNA and YSLEER. The length of the CDR3 is 16 residues. The CDR3 protein is CASSYRDREDVDGYTF.

The chain is built from TRBV7-6 and TRBJ2-5; TCRdb names TRBD2, which stays unverified in the absence of DNA. There are 17 residues in the CDR3. Germline V CDR1 and CDR2: SGHVS, FNYEAQ. The CDR3 reads CASSLEAAGMYQETQYF.

This chain joins TRBV13 and TRBJ2-2; TCRdb picks TRBD1, but there is no DNA to check that call. CDR1 and CDR2 from the germline V gene are PRHDT and FYEKMQ (reference sequence). CDR3 length equals 17 residues. The CDR3 here is CASSPSQGELGTGELFF.

This chain connects TRBV5-1 to TRBJ1-2. There are 13 residues in the CDR3. Germline V gene lookup returns CDR1 SGHRS and CDR2 YFSETQ. The CDR3: CASSLPEMYGYTF.

V gene TRBV28 combines with J gene TRBJ2-4; the TCRdb D gene call, TRBD1, has no DNA to confirm it. From germline, CDR1 is MDHEN and CDR2 SYDVKM. This CDR3 is 17 amino acids long. The CDR3 sequence: CASSTRTGETPKNIQYF.

The chain combines TRBV29-1 with TRBJ1-1. The CDR3 length is 13 residues. Germline CDR1 and CDR2: SQVTM and ANQGSEA. CDR3 residues: CSAKSYMNTEAFF.

The rearrangement uses TRBV5-1 and TRBJ1-1. Germline values: CDR1 SGHRS, CDR2 YFSETQ. This CDR3 has 13 amino acids. The chain's CDR3 is CASTEGMNTEAFF.

The chain employs TRBV11-2 and TRBJ1-1. The CDR3 length is 16 residues. In germline, CDR1 is SGHAT, CDR2 FQNNGV. Here the CDR3 reads CASSLAGPPMNTEAFF.

The J gene is TRBJ2-1, the V gene TRBV7-9; with no DNA, the TCRdb D assignment of TRBD1 cannot be verified. The CDR3 runs to 12 residues. Germline CDR1 SEHNR, CDR2 FQNEAQ (reference sequence). CDR3 sequence reads: CASSSGQRGQFF.

This chain connects TRBV29-1 to TRBJ2-7; TCRdb's D gene call, TRBD1, goes unchecked for lack of DNA. The CDR3 spans 13 residues. Per the germline V gene, CDR1 is SQVTM and CDR2 is ANQGSEA. Here the CDR3 reads CSAYLSPDYEQYF.

This chain links TRBV29-1 with TRBJ1-1; TCRdb's D call, TRBD1, is unchecked because there is no DNA. The germline V gene encodes CDR1 SQVTM and CDR2 ANQGSEA. CDR3 length equals 13 residues. CDR3 in amino acids: CSISDRGGTEAFF.

The chain is built from TRBV7-9 and TRBJ2-7; TCRdb reports TRBD1, a call that lacks DNA to check it against. Germline V gene data show CDR1 as SEHNR and CDR2 as FQNEAQ (reference sequence). The CDR3 sequence is 17 residues long. The CDR3 sequence: CASSFDLGDHLTYEQYF.

V is TRBV9 and J is TRBJ2-1. This CDR3 comprises 13 residues. Germline CDR1 SGDLS, CDR2 YYNGEE. The CDR3 sequence is CASSVAASDEQFF.

The chain employs TRBV20-1 and TRBJ2-1; TCRdb picks TRBD1, but there is no DNA to check that call. CDR1 is DFQATT, CDR2 SNEGSKA, per germline (reference sequence). CDR3 size: 14 residues. CDR3 region: CSARGGGTYNEQFF.

CDR3 sequence reads: CASSALGNTEAFF. The chain is built from TRBV9 and TRBJ1-1. Germline loops: CDR1 SGDLS, CDR2 YYNGEE. This CDR3 comprises 13 residues.